This record concerns one TCR beta chain sequence. CDR3 length equals 13 residues. In germline, CDR1 is SGDLS, CDR2 YYNGEE. V shed 4 bases, J shed 6 bases, and the junction held 3 bases outside the gene matches. These data are taken from a study of blood T cell repertoires in COVID-19. The wider study: The United States, Italy and Spain were the sources of the acute and convalescent COVID-19 samples. Sources were T cells, B-cell-depleted T cells, or PBMCs; the material itself was cDNA or gDNA.

Original analysis: Estimated nucleated cell counts came from reference gene primer amplification. Repertoires were generated with immunoSEQ multiplex PCR, while TCRdb's copy carries only in-frame clones and drops some. V, J and clone size reflect that table, while D and trimming were determined from the DNA. The table includes approximately 310,000 clones, roughly 91% detected once. The J gene is TRBJ2-1, the V gene TRBV9; TRBD1 matches at 8 bases. This clonotype was obtained from a man aged 45-65 years with active or convalescent COVID-19. Source material: peripheral blood. The CDR3 spells CASSLDRVNEQFF. CDR3 coding DNA: TGTGCCAGCAGCTTGGACAGGGTCAATGAGCAGTTCTTC.